This TCR beta chain was recorded in a study of shared clonotypes between healthy human individuals. Study-level results: Clonotypes not shared had lower generation probabilities than those common to all four donors.

This CDR3 has 14 amino acids. The V gene's germline CDR1 is KGHSH and CDR2 LQKENI. V was clipped by 3 bases and J by 11 bases; unmatched bases: 12. The run depth of the assay was deep. Genomic DNA from each subset was divided evenly over several immunoSEQ plates. TCRdb keeps only in-frame clones here, not all; method: immunoSEQ multiplex PCR. Here the sample spans more than 1,200,000 clones, around 98.5% being singletons. Concerning this clone itself: No antigen is known for it.

This chain links TRBV18 with TRBJ1-2, with 7 bases lining up with TRBD1. Sequencing was carried out using naive CD4+ T cells sorted from blood. Stated subset: CD45RA+ positively selected. The source is a man under 40 in good health. CDR3 sequence: CASSPTDRDSRYTF. The CDR3 DNA reads TGTGCCAGCTCACCGACCGACAGGGATTCGAGATACACCTTC.